Listed below are T cell receptor beta chains from one sample, sequenced in a study of shared clonotypes between healthy human individuals. Sequencing was performed with immunoSEQ multiplex PCR; in TCRdb, only in-frame clones are kept and a portion is missing. The table shows around 2,000,000 clones, with about 95% occurring only once. The sequencing input was naive CD8+ T cells sorted from blood. The receptors originated from a man younger than 30 in good health. The CDR3 runs from the conserved cysteine through the conserved F or W. The order of the fields is V gene, D gene, clone size, J gene, CDR3 DNA, CDR3 protein. The D gene is left open where the match is weak. Clone size is not always given. Where it is, it says once, few, many or a class for expanded clones.

v_call: TRBV7-6
d_call: .
clone_size: .
j_call: TRBJ2-7
cdr3_nt: TGTGCCAGCAGCTTAGCGCTAGGAGACGCCGAGCAGTACTTC
cdr3_aa: CASSLALGDAEQYF

v_call: TRBV29-1
d_call: .
clone_size: .
j_call: TRBJ1-3
cdr3_nt: TGCAGCGCTGCATACTGGAGCTCTGGAAACACCATATATTTT
cdr3_aa: CSAAYWSSGNTIYF

v_call: TRBV9
d_call: .
clone_size: .
j_call: TRBJ1-1
cdr3_nt: TGTGCCAGCAGCGTAGAGGTAGGGCTGGGCACTGAAGCTTTCTTT
cdr3_aa: CASSVEVGLGTEAFF

v_call: TRBV11-2
d_call: TRBD1
clone_size: .
j_call: TRBJ1-1
cdr3_nt: TGTGCCAGCAGCCCATGGGACAGGGAGTCTGTCACTGAAGCTTTCTTT
cdr3_aa: CASSPWDRESVTEAFF

v_call: TRBV7-9
d_call: TRBD2
clone_size: .
j_call: TRBJ2-3
cdr3_nt: TGTGCCAGCAGCCCTACAGCGGGGACAGATACGCAGTATTTT
cdr3_aa: CASSPTAGTDTQYF

v_call: TRBV18
d_call: .
clone_size: .
j_call: TRBJ2-1
cdr3_nt: TGTGCCAGCTCCCCTGGGGGGTCCTACAATGAGCAGTTCTTC
cdr3_aa: CASSPGGSYNEQFF

v_call: TRBV13
d_call: .
clone_size: .
j_call: TRBJ1-4
cdr3_nt: TGTGCCAGCAGTTTCAGGAGCCTCCCAACTAATGAAAAACTGTTTTTT
cdr3_aa: CASSFRSLPTNEKLFF

v_call: TRBV13
d_call: .
clone_size: .
j_call: TRBJ1-2
cdr3_nt: TGTGCCAGCAGCGAGGGACAACACCGGAGATATGGCTACACCTTC
cdr3_aa: CASSEGQHRRYGYTF

v_call: TRBV19
d_call: .
clone_size: .
j_call: TRBJ1-5
cdr3_nt: TGTGCCAGTATGAATTATGAAGGGATTATAAGCAATCAGCCCCAGCATTTT
cdr3_aa: CASMNYEGIISNQPQHF

v_call: TRBV5-1
d_call: TRBD1
clone_size: few
j_call: TRBJ2-7
cdr3_nt: TGCGCCAGCAGCTCTCCGGGACAGGGTTACGAGCAGTACTTC
cdr3_aa: CASSSPGQGYEQYF

v_call: TRBV18
d_call: .
clone_size: .
j_call: TRBJ2-7
cdr3_nt: TGTGCCAGCTCACCTCCCGATGAAATCTCCCACCCCTACGAGCAGTACTTC
cdr3_aa: CASSPPDEISHPYEQYF

v_call: TRBV6-1
d_call: TRBD2
clone_size: .
j_call: TRBJ2-1
cdr3_nt: TGTGCCAGCAGTGAACCCGGGGGGTCCCCCCACAATGAGCAGTTCTTC
cdr3_aa: CASSEPGGSPHNEQFF

v_call: TRBV13
d_call: TRBD1
clone_size: .
j_call: TRBJ1-1
cdr3_nt: TGTGCCAGCAGCCCTCGTCGGACAGGGCGGACTGAAGCTTTCTTT
cdr3_aa: CASSPRRTGRTEAFF

v_call: TRBV28
d_call: TRBD1
clone_size: .
j_call: TRBJ1-6
cdr3_nt: TGTGCCAGCAGTTTAGGAGGGACAGTGAATTCACCCCTCCACTTT
cdr3_aa: CASSLGGTVNSPLHF

v_call: TRBV10-3
d_call: .
clone_size: .
j_call: TRBJ2-1
cdr3_nt: TGTGCCATCAGTGCCGGGGCAAGCTCCTACAATGAGCAGTTCTTC
cdr3_aa: CAISAGASSYNEQFF

v_call: TRBV7-8
d_call: TRBD2
clone_size: once
j_call: TRBJ2-7
cdr3_nt: TGTGCCAGCAGCCTTACGGGACTAGCGGGAGGTGGCGAGCAGTACTTC
cdr3_aa: CASSLTGLAGGGEQYF

v_call: TRBV7-9
d_call: TRBD2
clone_size: .
j_call: TRBJ2-1
cdr3_nt: TGTGCCAGCAGCTTTTCCGGACTAGCGGACAATGAGCAGTTCTTC
cdr3_aa: CASSFSGLADNEQFF

v_call: TRBV30
d_call: TRBD2
clone_size: once
j_call: TRBJ2-6
cdr3_nt: TGTGCCTGGAGTGGGTTAGCGGGGTCTGGGGCCAACGTCCTGACTTTC
cdr3_aa: CAWSGLAGSGANVLTF

v_call: TRBV6-6
d_call: .
clone_size: .
j_call: TRBJ2-5
cdr3_nt: TGTGCCAGCAGTTACAGGGTGCTGGAGGAGACCCAGTACTTC
cdr3_aa: CASSYRVLEETQYF

v_call: TRBV11-2
d_call: .
clone_size: .
j_call: TRBJ2-7
cdr3_nt: TGTGCCAGCAGCTTAGACGGGGGAATCCCCTACGAGCAGTACTTC
cdr3_aa: CASSLDGGIPYEQYF

v_call: TRBV4-1
d_call: .
clone_size: .
j_call: TRBJ2-1
cdr3_nt: TGCGCCAGCAGCCAAGGAGACCATGGGAACAATGAGCAGTTCTTC
cdr3_aa: CASSQGDHGNNEQFF

v_call: TRBV27
d_call: .
clone_size: .
j_call: TRBJ2-3
cdr3_nt: TGTGCCAGCAGTTCCGATCCAGGGGGGGTCACAGATACGCAGTATTTT
cdr3_aa: CASSSDPGGVTDTQYF

v_call: TRBV6-1
d_call: .
clone_size: .
j_call: TRBJ2-3
cdr3_nt: TGTGCCAGTAGTCTGTGGGCAGCCTTATCAGATACGCAGTATTTT
cdr3_aa: CASSLWAALSDTQYF

v_call: TRBV7-8
d_call: .
clone_size: .
j_call: TRBJ1-6
cdr3_nt: TGTGCCAGCAGCTCGGACAGCTCCTATAATTCACCCCTCCACTTT
cdr3_aa: CASSSDSSYNSPLHF

v_call: TRBV4-2
d_call: .
clone_size: .
j_call: TRBJ2-5
cdr3_nt: TGTGCCAGCAGCCAAGATCAGGGGGATGCGGGGGGCCCTTCCGAGACCCAGTACTTC
cdr3_aa: CASSQDQGDAGGPSETQYF

v_call: TRBV9
d_call: .
clone_size: .
j_call: TRBJ2-1
cdr3_nt: TGTGCCAGCAGCCCTACCCCTGGGACGGGGAATGAGCAGTTCTTC
cdr3_aa: CASSPTPGTGNEQFF

v_call: TRBV6-5
d_call: .
clone_size: .
j_call: TRBJ2-6
cdr3_nt: TGTGCCAGCGGCATCCTCTCTGGGGCCAACGTCCTGACTTTC
cdr3_aa: CASGILSGANVLTF

v_call: TRBV4-1
d_call: TRBD1
clone_size: .
j_call: TRBJ2-1
cdr3_nt: TGCGCCAGCAGCCAGAACCGGGACAGGGCCTACAATGAGCAGTTCTTC
cdr3_aa: CASSQNRDRAYNEQFF

v_call: TRBV6-5
d_call: .
clone_size: .
j_call: TRBJ1-3
cdr3_nt: TGTGCCAGCAGTTATTTGGGGACGGGAAACACCATATATTTT
cdr3_aa: CASSYLGTGNTIYF

v_call: TRBV5-6
d_call: .
clone_size: .
j_call: TRBJ2-5
cdr3_nt: TGTGCCAGCAGCTCCTCCCTGGCCCCAGAGACCCAGTACTTC
cdr3_aa: CASSSSLAPETQYF

v_call: TRBV6-1
d_call: TRBD1
clone_size: .
j_call: TRBJ2-1
cdr3_nt: TGTGCCAGCAGTGAAGACAGGGGGTCCTACAATGAGCAGTTCTTC
cdr3_aa: CASSEDRGSYNEQFF

v_call: TRBV4-1
d_call: .
clone_size: .
j_call: TRBJ1-2
cdr3_nt: TGCGCCAGCAGCCACCGGCAGGGGTTCAGTGACAGCCCTAACTATGGCTACACCTTC
cdr3_aa: CASSHRQGFSDSPNYGYTF

v_call: TRBV27
d_call: TRBD2
clone_size: .
j_call: TRBJ2-7
cdr3_nt: TGTGCCAGCAGTCCCCTAGCGGGGGCCTACGAGCAGTACTTC
cdr3_aa: CASSPLAGAYEQYF

v_call: TRBV11-2
d_call: .
clone_size: .
j_call: TRBJ1-1
cdr3_nt: TGTGCCAGCAGCCTTACGGCAGGCGGCGTCACTGAAGCTTTCTTT
cdr3_aa: CASSLTAGGVTEAFF

v_call: TRBV5-1
d_call: .
clone_size: once
j_call: TRBJ1-4
cdr3_nt: TGCGCCAGCAGCAATCGAGGGTATACTAATGAAAAACTGTTTTTT
cdr3_aa: CASSNRGYTNEKLFF

v_call: TRBV4-3
d_call: .
clone_size: .
j_call: TRBJ2-2
cdr3_nt: TGCGCCAGCAGCCAACTGCTTGTGTGGACATCCACCGGGGAGCTGTTTTTT
cdr3_aa: CASSQLLVWTSTGELFF

v_call: TRBV25-1
d_call: .
clone_size: .
j_call: TRBJ2-1
cdr3_nt: TGTGCCAGCAGTGAATTCGAGGGCAATGAGCAGTTCTTC
cdr3_aa: CASSEFEGNEQFF

v_call: TRBV5-1
d_call: .
clone_size: .
j_call: TRBJ1-2
cdr3_nt: TGCGCCAGCAGCTTGACATCCTCCTATGGCTACACCTTC
cdr3_aa: CASSLTSSYGYTF

v_call: TRBV7-6
d_call: .
clone_size: once
j_call: TRBJ1-1
cdr3_nt: TGTGCCAGCAGCTTAGCGGGGATCGGAGACACTGAAGCTTTCTTT
cdr3_aa: CASSLAGIGDTEAFF

v_call: TRBV11-2
d_call: .
clone_size: .
j_call: TRBJ1-3
cdr3_nt: TGTGCCAGCAGCTTAACTTGGGGAAGCTCTGGAAACACCATATATTTT
cdr3_aa: CASSLTWGSSGNTIYF

v_call: TRBV11-2
d_call: TRBD1
clone_size: once
j_call: TRBJ1-1
cdr3_nt: TGTGCCAGCAGCCCTAGACAGGGGGACTACACTGAAGCTTTCTTT
cdr3_aa: CASSPRQGDYTEAFF

v_call: TRBV4-3
d_call: TRBD2
clone_size: .
j_call: TRBJ2-1
cdr3_nt: TGCGCCAGCAGCCAAGAGTCGAGCGGGAGTCCCTACAATGAGCAGTTCTTC
cdr3_aa: CASSQESSGSPYNEQFF

v_call: TRBV19
d_call: .
clone_size: .
j_call: TRBJ1-2
cdr3_nt: TGTGCCAGTAGTTACGGGTTAGCTAACTATGGCTACACCTTC
cdr3_aa: CASSYGLANYGYTF

v_call: TRBV5-6
d_call: .
clone_size: .
j_call: TRBJ1-5
cdr3_nt: TGTGCCAGCAGCTTGTCCATAGGCAATCAGCCCCAGCATTTT
cdr3_aa: CASSLSIGNQPQHF

v_call: TRBV6-5
d_call: TRBD1
clone_size: .
j_call: TRBJ1-1
cdr3_nt: TGTGCCAGCAGTTACTCGAAAGACAGGGAAGACACTGAAGCTTTCTTT
cdr3_aa: CASSYSKDREDTEAFF

v_call: TRBV4-1
d_call: TRBD2
clone_size: .
j_call: TRBJ2-1
cdr3_nt: TGCGCCAGCAGCCAAGGGGGGGGAACTGAGCAGTTCTTC
cdr3_aa: CASSQGGGTEQFF

v_call: TRBV9
d_call: TRBD1
clone_size: .
j_call: TRBJ1-6
cdr3_nt: TGTGCCAGCAGCGAGGAGGGGGCAAGTAATTCACCCCTCCACTTT
cdr3_aa: CASSEEGASNSPLHF

v_call: TRBV4-1
d_call: .
clone_size: .
j_call: TRBJ2-7
cdr3_nt: TGCGCCAGCAGCCAAGATCGCTGGGGTTTATACGAGCAGTACTTC
cdr3_aa: CASSQDRWGLYEQYF

v_call: TRBV10-3
d_call: .
clone_size: .
j_call: TRBJ2-7
cdr3_nt: TGTGCCAACCAGGACGACGGGTTTGGGGAGCAGTACTTC
cdr3_aa: CANQDDGFGEQYF

v_call: TRBV7-7
d_call: TRBD1
clone_size: .
j_call: TRBJ2-1
cdr3_nt: TGTGCTAGCAGCTTAGACAGGGGTTATGAGCAGTTCTTC
cdr3_aa: CASSLDRGYEQFF

v_call: TRBV9
d_call: .
clone_size: .
j_call: TRBJ1-6
cdr3_nt: TGTGCCAGCAGCGTAGGTGCGAATTCACCCCTCCACTTT
cdr3_aa: CASSVGANSPLHF

v_call: TRBV9
d_call: TRBD1
clone_size: .
j_call: TRBJ2-5
cdr3_nt: TGTGCCAGCAGCGCCACAGGGGGGTCCGGGGAGACCCAGTACTTC
cdr3_aa: CASSATGGSGETQYF

v_call: TRBV4-1
d_call: TRBD2
clone_size: .
j_call: TRBJ2-5
cdr3_nt: TGCGCCAGCAGCCAAGGGCTAGCGGGGATTACGGGGACCCAGTACTTC
cdr3_aa: CASSQGLAGITGTQYF

v_call: TRBV5-6
d_call: .
clone_size: few
j_call: TRBJ1-1
cdr3_nt: TGTGCCAGCAGCTTGTCTACTGAAGCTTTCTTT
cdr3_aa: CASSLSTEAFF

v_call: TRBV9
d_call: .
clone_size: .
j_call: TRBJ2-3
cdr3_nt: TGTGCCAGCAGCGGGGGAGGAGTCACAGATACGCAGTATTTT
cdr3_aa: CASSGGGVTDTQYF

v_call: TRBV7-9
d_call: TRBD1
clone_size: .
j_call: TRBJ1-6
cdr3_nt: TGTGCCAGCAGCTGGACAGGGAGCCCGATCTATAATTCACCCCTCCACTTT
cdr3_aa: CASSWTGSPIYNSPLHF

v_call: TRBV4-1
d_call: .
clone_size: once
j_call: TRBJ2-7
cdr3_nt: TGCGCCAGCAGCGTGGACAGCACAAGCGAGCAGTACTTC
cdr3_aa: CASSVDSTSEQYF